The text below deals with one T cell receptor beta chain. A clone one base away is much larger, so this may be a read error. The data stem from a study of blood T cells in healthy people across ages. Sample-barcoded 5' priming and a J-beta primer mix drove a second PCR of 7 to 11 cycles. Each CDR3 protein gets one entry after TCRdb re-called the 5' RACE reads with MiXCR. The repertoire has hundreds of thousands of distinct CDR3 sequences, approximately 30% of them found once; the top ten carry 15% to 19%. CDR1 and CDR2 (germline): SQVTM, ANQGSEA. CDR3 size: 13 residues. V usage is TRBV29-1 and J usage is TRBJ1-4; 7 nucleotides line up with TRBD1. The TCR originated in a woman older than 75 in good health. Sequenced sample: blood. CDR3 bases: TGCAGCGTTGAAGATAGGGGGCGAGAAAAACGGTTTTTT. Protein sequence: CSVEDRGREKRFF.